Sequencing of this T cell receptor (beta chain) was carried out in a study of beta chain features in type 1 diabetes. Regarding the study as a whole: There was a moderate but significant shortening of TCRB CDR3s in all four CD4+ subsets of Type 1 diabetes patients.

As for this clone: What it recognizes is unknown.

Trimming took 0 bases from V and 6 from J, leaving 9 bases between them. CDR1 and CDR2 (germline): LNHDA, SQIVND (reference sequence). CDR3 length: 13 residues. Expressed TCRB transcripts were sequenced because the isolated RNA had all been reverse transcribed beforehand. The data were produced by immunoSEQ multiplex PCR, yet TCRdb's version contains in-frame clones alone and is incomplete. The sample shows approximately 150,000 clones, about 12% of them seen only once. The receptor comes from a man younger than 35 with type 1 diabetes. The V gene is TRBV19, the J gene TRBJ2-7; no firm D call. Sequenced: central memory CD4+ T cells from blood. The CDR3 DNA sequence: TGTGCCAGTAGTATAGATCACCCGAGCGAGCAGTACTTC. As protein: CASSIDHPSEQYF.